These 8 T cell receptor beta chains originate from one sample sequenced in a study of blood T cell repertoires in COVID-19. The protocol was immunoSEQ multiplex PCR, while the TCRdb copy is restricted to in-frame clones and leaves out a portion. The repertoire holds 120,000 to 150,000 clones, with 75% to 90% as singletons. The sample consisted of peripheral blood. The origin of the receptors is a woman aged 55-70 years with COVID-19, enrolled during active disease.

The V gene is TRBV5-5, the J gene TRBJ2-2; the D gene is possibly TRBD2 (7 bases). V was clipped by 4 bases and J by 2 bases, with 15 bases between them. The V gene's germline CDR1 is SGHKS and CDR2 YYEKEE (reference sequence). This CDR3 is built from 16 residues. The CDR3 sequence is CASSPERGQNTGELFF. CDR3 sequence (DNA): TGTGCCAGCAGCCCGGAGCGGGGACAAAACACCGGGGAGCTGTTTTTT.

This chain uses TRBV6-1 with TRBJ1-6, with D hard to call. CDR3 length: 17 amino acids. Germline CDR1 MNHNS, CDR2 SASEGT. V lost 2 bases to trimming and J lost 0 bases, with 11 bases between them. The CDR3 reads CASSEFGDSSYNSPLHF. For the CDR3, the DNA is TGTGCCAGCAGTGAATTCGGGGATAGCTCCTATAATTCACCCCTCCACTTT.

Here the CDR3 reads CASSLGEDTEAFF. The CDR3 bases are TGTGCCAGCAGCTTGGGGGAGGACACTGAAGCTTTCTTT. The chain uses TRBV7-2 and TRBJ1-1, with D perhaps matching TRBD1 (5 bases). V lost 3 bases and J lost 3, with 8 bases in between. This CDR3 has 13 residues. Germline V gene data show CDR1 as SGHTA and CDR2 as FQGNSA. Complete variable domain (other parts from reference TRBV7-2 and TRBJ1-1): GAGVSQSPSNKVTEKGKDVELRCDPISGHTALYWYRQSLGQGLEFLIYFQGNSAPDKSGLPSDRFSAERTGGSVSTLTIQRTQQEDSAVYLCASSLGEDTEAFFGQGTRLTVV.

This clone appeared a single time. This sequence joins TRBV29-1 and TRBJ2-5; 9 nucleotides align to TRBD1. The CDR3 contains 13 residues. Germline CDR1 SQVTM, CDR2 ANQGSEA. The V gene end was trimmed by 6 bases and the J gene end by 6 bases; junction bases not matched to a gene: 8. CDR3 in amino acids: CSVKDRGQQTQYF. The CDR3 nucleotides are TGCAGCGTGAAGGACAGGGGTCAACAGACCCAGTACTTC. Complete variable domain (other parts from reference TRBV29-1 and TRBJ2-5): SAVISQKPSRDICQRGTSLTIQCQVDSQVTMMFWYRQQPGQSLTLIATANQGSEATYESGFVIDKFPISRPNLTFSTLTVSNMSPEDSSIYLCSVKDRGQQTQYFGPGTRLLVL.

This chain joins TRBV5-6 and TRBJ1-5; D call uncertain. Germline values: CDR1 SGHDT, CDR2 YYEEEE. V gave up 0 bases and J gave up 3 bases, with 10 bases separating them. CDR3 size: 15 residues. CDR3 sequence (DNA): TGTGCCAGCAGCTTGGGCCCGGGAAACAATCAGCCCCAGCATTTT. Translation gives CASSLGPGNNQPQHF.

The chain uses TRBV5-1 and TRBJ1-1; 8 positions agree with TRBD1. The V gene's germline CDR1 is SGHRS and CDR2 YFSETQ. Germline trimming cut 2 bases from V and 3 bases from J; bases unmatched to any gene: 6. The length of the CDR3 is 15 residues. This chain's CDR3 is CASSFQGAEDTEAFF. The CDR3 DNA follows: TGCGCCAGCAGCTTTCAGGGGGCTGAGGACACTGAAGCTTTCTTT.

The chain carries TRBV19 and TRBJ2-6; TRBD1 agrees at 9 bases. This CDR3 region has 18 residues. The ends lost 5 bases at V and 1 base at J; junction bases unmatched: 9. The germline gives CDR1 LNHDA, CDR2 SQIVND (reference sequence). The CDR3 DNA sequence: TGTGCCAGTAGTTCCCCGGGACAGGGTTTTTCTGGGGCCAACGTCCTGACTTTC. This encodes CASSSPGQGFSGANVLTF.

This chain joins TRBV2 and TRBJ2-3; 9 positions agree with TRBD2. Germline lookup yields CDR1 SNHLY and CDR2 FYNNEI. The CDR3 extends over 15 amino acids. V was pared by 11 bases and J by 6 bases, with 15 bases of the junction left unmatched. CDR3 protein: CAGRGLAIPDDTQYF. In DNA, the CDR3 is TGTGCCGGCCGAGGACTAGCGATACCCGACGATACGCAGTATTTT.